The 21 T cell receptor beta chains below come from one sample, sequenced in a study of T cells after yellow fever vaccination. TCRdb processed the 5' RACE reads anew with MiXCR; each CDR3 protein has one entry. The sample carries under 50,000 distinct CDR3 sequences, 5.5% to 7.5% recorded once. This sample comprised PBMCs, either bulk or a sorted T-cell subset (CD4+, CD8+, memory, or dextramer-sorted; not recorded which), obtained 45 days after the yellow fever booster vaccination. The receptors come from a man aged 30-40 years who received the YFV17D yellow fever vaccine.

This clonotype showed up many times. V is TRBV5-1 and J is TRBJ1-2; perhaps TRBD1 as D (5 bases). The CDR3 totals 14 residues. V was trimmed by 0 bases and J by 3 bases, leaving 9 bases between them. The germline V gene has CDR1 SGHRS and CDR2 YFSETQ. CDR3 residues: CASSLAGTDYGYTF. Written as DNA, the CDR3 is TGCGCCAGCAGCTTGGCCGGGACGGACTATGGCTACACCTTC.

This clonotype was found a few times. The V and J genes are TRBV20-1 and TRBJ1-1, with D hard to call. Germline V CDR1 and CDR2: DFQATT, SNEGSKA (reference sequence). Trimming took 6 bases from V and 3 from J, leaving 17 bases between them. CDR3 length equals 14 residues. The CDR3 nucleotides are TGCAGTGCCTTGGCCCCCGTCTCGGACACTGAAGCTTTCTTT. Residues: CSALAPVSDTEAFF.

The chain couples TRBV20-1 to TRBJ1-6; maybe TRBD1 (5 bases). Trimming shortened V by 1 base and J by 9 bases, and 19 bases separated the two germline ends. Per germline, CDR1 DFQATT and CDR2 SNEGSKA (reference sequence). This CDR3 region has 16 residues. CDR3: CSARARLTGVGSPLHF. The DNA for the CDR3 is TGCAGTGCTAGAGCTAGACTGACGGGGGTCGGTTCACCCCTCCACTTT.

This clonotype appeared many times. The chain has TRBV5-6 and TRBJ2-7; 10 bases line up with TRBD2. V lost 2 bases, J lost 7 bases, and 6 bases stayed unmatched. CDR1 and CDR2 (germline): SGHDT, YYEEEE. CDR3 length equals 14 residues. As DNA, the CDR3 is TGTGCCAGCAGCTTACTAGCGGGACGGAGAGAGCAGTACTTC. Translation: CASSLLAGRREQYF.

This clonotype was found many times. The chain carries TRBV7-3 and TRBJ2-1; D is unresolved. CDR1 is SGHTA, CDR2 FQGTGA, per germline. The CDR3 consists of 14 residues. V was clipped by 3 bases and J by 6 bases, with 12 bases between them. The DNA of the CDR3 is TGTGCCAGCAGCTTTTCCTCCGGACCCAATGAGCAGTTCTTC. As protein: CASSFSSGPNEQFF.

This clonotype was detected ten times or more. The chain employs TRBV20-1 and TRBJ2-7; no reliable D call. Germline V gene lookup returns CDR1 DFQATT and CDR2 SNEGSKA (reference sequence). V was cut by 8 bases and J by 2 bases, with 19 bases left in between. This CDR3 is 14 amino acids long. This CDR3 reads CSTTKSGLAYEQYF. The CDR3 DNA is TGCAGTACCACCAAAAGTGGATTAGCCTACGAGCAGTACTTC.

Ten or more counts support this clonotype. The chain recombines TRBV12-3 or TRBV12-4 with TRBJ2-7; 7 bases fit TRBD1. CDR3 size: 15 residues. V shed 6 bases and J 5 bases; nucleotides not matched to a gene: 13. CDR3 DNA sequence: TGTGCCAGCAGAACCACGACAGGGAATCCCGACGAGCAGTACTTC. Translation gives CASRTTTGNPDEQYF.

V usage is TRBV28 and J usage is TRBJ1-1; maybe TRBD1 (6 bases). V was shortened by 7 bases and J by 5 bases, with 17 bases between the two germline ends. Germline V CDR1 and CDR2: MDHEN, SYDVKM. This CDR3 contains 14 residues. The CDR3 DNA reads TGTGCCAGCACCCTAACACAGGGACGGACTGAAGCTTTCTTT. Translating gives CASTLTQGRTEAFF.

Concerning this clonotype itself: This may come from a read error, since a much larger clone is one base off. V usage is TRBV25-1 and J usage is TRBJ2-5; tentative D call: TRBD2 (6 bases). Germline V CDR1 and CDR2: MGHDK, SYGVNS. The CDR3 spans 16 residues. The V gene lost 6 bases and the J gene lost 2 bases, with 19 bases spanning the gap. CDR3: CASREVWVAEQETQYF. CDR3 in DNA: TGTGCCAGCAGAGAAGTGTGGGTAGCGGAACAAGAGACCCAGTACTTC. Supplemented by reference TRBV25-1 and TRBJ2-5, the full variable domain reads EADIYQTPRYLVIGTGKKITLECSQTMGHDKMYWYQQDPGMELHLIHYSYGVNSTEKGDLSSESTVSRIRTEHFPLTLESARPSHTSQYLCASREVWVAEQETQYFGPGTRLLVL.

This chain uses TRBV9 with TRBJ2-1; TRBD2 agrees at 10 bases. CDR1 and CDR2 from the germline V gene are SGDLS and YYNGEE. This CDR3 region has 15 residues. J gave up 9 bases and V 0 bases, and 6 bases lay outside the gene matches. The CDR3, as DNA: TGTGCCAGCAGCGTAGCGAGCGGGAGGGGGCCTGAGCAGTTCTTC. Protein sequence: CASSVASGRGPEQFF.

This clonotype is labeled medium-sized. V and J are TRBV20-1 and TRBJ1-5, with D unresolved. The ends were cut back, 1 base at V and 4 bases at J, with 8 bases in the middle. The CDR3 runs 13 residues. CDR1 is DFQATT, CDR2 SNEGSKA, per germline (reference sequence). DNA for the CDR3: TGCAGTGCTAGAGGAGGGCTGAATCAGCCCCAGCATTTT. Encoded protein: CSARGGLNQPQHF.

The chain carries TRBV18 and TRBJ1-1; D is unclear. The CDR3 contains 12 residues. Germline values: CDR1 KGHSH, CDR2 LQKENI. The V gene lost 0 bases and the J gene lost 7 bases, with 6 bases spanning the gap. CDR3 DNA: TGTGCCAGCTCACCACCGCGGGGTGAAGCTTTCTTT. This encodes CASSPPRGEAFF.

The chain recombines TRBV7-8 with TRBJ2-1; 14 positions agree with TRBD2. The V and J ends lost 5 bases and 9 bases, in that order; junction bases with no gene match: 6. Germline values: CDR1 SGHVS, CDR2 FQNEAQ. The CDR3 sequence is 15 residues long. Here the CDR3 reads CASSLGTSGSTEQFF. Here the CDR3 DNA reads TGTGCCAGCAGCCTTGGGACTAGCGGGAGCACTGAGCAGTTCTTC.

This clonotype was counted at least ten times. The chain uses TRBV5-1 and TRBJ2-1; possibly TRBD1 or TRBD2 for D (6 bases each). Trimming removed 5 bases at V and 9 bases at J, with 15 bases between. The CDR3 has 13 amino acids. Germline V gene lookup returns CDR1 SGHRS and CDR2 YFSETQ. The DNA of the CDR3 is TGCGCCAGCAGTCCCGGGGGCCAGGGTGAGCAGTTCTTC. It yields the protein CASSPGGQGEQFF.

This clonotype was found many times. This chain links TRBV20-1 with TRBJ2-5; D is ambiguous. V lost 4 bases, J lost 1 base, and 7 bases lay in between. CDR3 length: 12 residues. The germline gives CDR1 DFQATT, CDR2 SNEGSKA (reference sequence). The CDR3 sequence is CSATQFQETQYF. The CDR3 DNA reads as TGCAGTGCTACCCAGTTCCAAGAGACCCAGTACTTC.

This clonotype was seen a handful of times. J is TRBJ1-2 and V is TRBV5-8; no reliable D call. CDR1 and CDR2 from the germline V gene are SGHTS and YDEGEE. Between the trimmed V and J ends, which lost 1 base and 7 bases, there was a span of 17 bases. The CDR3 extends over 15 amino acids. The CDR3 coding sequence is TGTGCCAGCAGCTTGACCAAGGGTGATCTCTCTGGCTACACCTTC. Protein sequence: CASSLTKGDLSGYTF. Looking up the rest from reference TRBV5-8 and TRBJ1-2 gives the full variable domain: EAGVTQSPTHLIKTRGQQATLRCSPISGHTSVYWYQQALGLGLQFLLWYDEGEERNRGNFPPRFSGRQFPNYSSELNVNALELEDSALYLCASSLTKGDLSGYTFGSGTRLTVV.

The table lists this clonotype with many counts. The gene calls are TRBV7-8 and TRBJ2-1; D not certain. Looked up from germline, CDR1 is SGHVS and CDR2 is FQNEAQ. This CDR3 has 11 residues. Trimming left V 5 bases short and J 12 bases short, with 11 bases between. The CDR3 DNA is TGTGCCAGCAGCCTGGCTCTCGTGCAGTTCTTC. This translates into CASSLALVQFF.

This clonotype was picked up many times. The CDR3 loop reads CASSFESGYGYTF. In DNA form, the CDR3 reads TGCGCCAGCAGCTTTGAGTCGGGCTATGGCTACACCTTC. The chain employs TRBV5-1 and TRBJ1-2; D call uncertain. The CDR3 totals 13 residues. Germline lookup yields CDR1 SGHRS and CDR2 YFSETQ. Trimming shortened V by 2 bases and J by 4 bases, and 9 bases separated the two germline ends.

The V call is TRBV5-8, the J call TRBJ1-4, with 7 bases aligning to TRBD1. V lost 0 bases and J lost 5; bases outside the gene matches: 10. Germline V gene lookup returns CDR1 SGHTS and CDR2 YDEGEE. The CDR3 contains 17 residues. The CDR3 DNA is TGTGCCAGCAGCTTGGATATCTCCGCGACAGGGAATGAAAAACTGTTTTTT. Residues: CASSLDISATGNEKLFF.

The chain joins TRBV18 to TRBJ1-1; TRBD1 matches at 11 bases. With V trimmed by 4 bases and J by 6 bases, 4 bases remained unmatched. Germline CDR1 reads KGHSH; CDR2 reads LQKENI. This CDR3 is 14 amino acids long. The CDR3, as DNA: TGTGCCAGCTCACGGGACAGGGGGAGGGCTGAAGCTTTCTTT. Residues: CASSRDRGRAEAFF.

Notes on this clonotype: This clone may be a read error of a much larger clone one base away. V gene TRBV6-6 combines with J gene TRBJ2-4, with a possible D match to TRBD1 (6 bases). The length of the CDR3 is 13 residues. Germline CDR1 is MNHNY and CDR2 is SVGAGI (reference sequence). This CDR3 is CASSRENWDIEYF. The CDR3 DNA follows: TGTGCCAGCAGTCGGGAAAATTGGGACATTGAGTACTTC.